The present T cell receptor beta chain was sequenced within a study of T cell changes during pregnancy in multiple sclerosis. Trimming left V 0 bases short and J 4 bases short, with 5 bases between. The germline CDR1 and CDR2 sequences are SGHAT and FQNNGV. This CDR3 region has 13 residues. Measured with immunoSEQ multiplex PCR; TCRdb has only the in-frame clones, and not every one. The table records 60,000 to 85,000 clones, roughly 89% of them present only once. The genes are TRBV11-2 and TRBJ2-3; D not certain. The sequencing here drew on peripheral blood, taken after pregnancy. The sequence was collected from a female donor in good health, enrolled as a control in a pregnancy study. DNA of the CDR3: TGTGCCAGCAGCTTAGATAGAGCAGATACGCAGTATTTT. This encodes CASSLDRADTQYF.